The present entry profiles one T cell receptor beta chain with its context. No antigen is known for it. The CDR3 length is 13 residues. V gave up 2 bases and J gave up 1 base, with 5 bases separating them. Germline loops: CDR1 MNHEY, CDR2 SVGEGT. This sample was included in a study of blood T cells in healthy people across ages. General observations from the study: Compared with aged donors, long-lived donors showed fewer expanded clones, suggesting selection.

For the second PCR, which ran for about 7 to 11 cycles, a sample-barcoded 5' primer and a J-beta primer mix were used. TCRdb re-derived calls from the 5' RACE reads in MiXCR, one entry per CDR3 protein. The table records some 1.1 million distinct CDR3 sequences, more than 30% of them present only once. Sequenced: blood. This rearrangement joins TRBV6-2 or TRBV6-3 to TRBJ1-2; D gene unclear. The sequence was obtained from a man younger than 30 in good health. The CDR3 reads CASSYEGNYGYTF. The CDR3 DNA reads as TGTGCCAGCAGTTACGAGGGTAACTATGGCTACACCTTC.